This record looks at one TCR beta chain sequence and its context. This sample is drawn from a study of blood T cell repertoires in COVID-19. For the study at large: The samples span acute and convalescent COVID-19 from the United States, Italy and Spain. Nucleic acid was either cDNA or gDNA, and it came from T cells, B-cell-depleted T cells, or PBMCs.

Original handling: Reference gene primer amplification yielded estimated nucleated cell counts. Profiling relied on immunoSEQ multiplex PCR, and the TCRdb table lists in-frame clones only, not all of them. That table furnishes V, J and clone size, whereas the DNA furnished D and trimming. Here the sample spans about 87,000 clones, roughly 76% being singletons. CDR1 and CDR2 (germline): SGHVS, FQNEAQ. With 5 bases removed from V and 0 bases from J, the gap between germline ends came to 7 bases. The CDR3 length is 14 residues. V gene TRBV7-8 combines with J gene TRBJ1-4; no clear D. This TCR was recovered from a woman aged 50 to 65 with acute or convalescent COVID-19. The sample comprised peripheral blood. The CDR3: CASSDTATNEKLFF. As DNA, the CDR3 is TGTGCCAGCAGCGACACGGCAACTAATGAAAAACTGTTTTTT.